Sequencing of this TCR beta chain was carried out in a study of human T cells and chemical hapten exposure. Findings and caveats of the study: Counts of TCRs above 1 in 1000 frequency stayed unchanged with DPC sensitization.

This clonotype has a count of ten or more. Its antigen is still unknown. Time point indicated: patch test 1, 2 weeks after DPC sensitization. Treatment indicated: therapeutic diphenylcyclopropenone sensitization with weekly scalp DPC. Alopecia patients deemed DPC-suitable, aged 18 to 70, excluding pregnancy. Germline assignment: CDR1 MNHEY and CDR2 SMNVEV (reference sequence). The CDR3 runs to 14 residues. The germline V and J ends were trimmed by 6 bases and 1 base, with 10 bases remaining between them. TCRdb reanalysed the RACE reads using MiXCR and keeps one entry per CDR3 protein. In the table there are about 360,000 distinct CDR3 sequences, around 5% of which are singletons.

The material sequenced was whole blood, taken in connection with sensitization to the hapten diphenylcyclopropenone (DPC). The chain is built from TRBV27 and TRBJ1-5, with a weak D call TRBD1 (6 bases). This receptor was obtained from a woman between 45 and 60 years old with alopecia areata. Some clones in this sample may be carry-over from other donors' samples. The CDR3 protein is CASSHRGSNQPQHF. CDR3 sequence (DNA): TGTGCCAGCAGCCATAGGGGGAGCAATCAGCCCCAGCATTTT.